The sample holds one count of the clone carrying this T cell receptor beta chain. This sample is drawn from a study of blood T cell repertoires in COVID-19. Looking at the study overall: Sample material is recorded as cDNA or gDNA derived from T cells, B-cell-depleted T cells, or PBMCs.

Germline lookup yields CDR1 SGHNT and CDR2 YYREEE (reference sequence). CDR3 length: 17 residues. V was clipped by 2 bases and J by 2 bases; unmatched bases: 7. Original methodology: Counts of nucleated cells, estimated from reference gene primer amplification, were obtained. The method was immunoSEQ multiplex PCR; TCRdb's version includes in-frame clones alone and lacks a portion of them. That table is the source of V, J and clone size, and D and trimming were worked out from the DNA. The table has just over 300,000 clones, around nine tenths seen once. The receptor was isolated from a woman between 40 and 55 years old who had recovered from COVID-19. The rearrangement joins TRBV5-4 to TRBJ2-5, with 12 bases that match TRBD2. The sample consisted of PBMCs or T cells enriched from blood (not recorded which). CDR3 protein: CASSLGPGTSGQETQYF. The DNA for the CDR3 is TGTGCCAGCAGCTTAGGCCCCGGGACTAGCGGGCAAGAGACCCAGTACTTC.